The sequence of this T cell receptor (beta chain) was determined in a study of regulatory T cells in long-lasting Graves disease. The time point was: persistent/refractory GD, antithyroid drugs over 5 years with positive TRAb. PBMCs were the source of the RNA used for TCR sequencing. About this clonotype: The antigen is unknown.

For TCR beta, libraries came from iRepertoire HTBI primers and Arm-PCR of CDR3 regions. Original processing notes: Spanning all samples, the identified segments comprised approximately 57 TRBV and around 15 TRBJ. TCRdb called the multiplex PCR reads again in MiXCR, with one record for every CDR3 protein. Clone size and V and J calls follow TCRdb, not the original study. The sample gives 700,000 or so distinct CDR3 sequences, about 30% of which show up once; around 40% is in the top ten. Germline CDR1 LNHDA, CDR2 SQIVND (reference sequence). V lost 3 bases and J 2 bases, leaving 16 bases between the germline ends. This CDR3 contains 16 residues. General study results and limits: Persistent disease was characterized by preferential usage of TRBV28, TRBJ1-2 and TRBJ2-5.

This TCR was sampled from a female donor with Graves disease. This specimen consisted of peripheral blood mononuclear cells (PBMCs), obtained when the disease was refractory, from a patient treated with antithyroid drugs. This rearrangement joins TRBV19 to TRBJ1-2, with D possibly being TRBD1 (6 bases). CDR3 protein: CASSMDHDRQNYGYTF. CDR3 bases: TGTGCCAGTAGTATGGACCACGACAGGCAGAACTATGGCTACACCTTC.